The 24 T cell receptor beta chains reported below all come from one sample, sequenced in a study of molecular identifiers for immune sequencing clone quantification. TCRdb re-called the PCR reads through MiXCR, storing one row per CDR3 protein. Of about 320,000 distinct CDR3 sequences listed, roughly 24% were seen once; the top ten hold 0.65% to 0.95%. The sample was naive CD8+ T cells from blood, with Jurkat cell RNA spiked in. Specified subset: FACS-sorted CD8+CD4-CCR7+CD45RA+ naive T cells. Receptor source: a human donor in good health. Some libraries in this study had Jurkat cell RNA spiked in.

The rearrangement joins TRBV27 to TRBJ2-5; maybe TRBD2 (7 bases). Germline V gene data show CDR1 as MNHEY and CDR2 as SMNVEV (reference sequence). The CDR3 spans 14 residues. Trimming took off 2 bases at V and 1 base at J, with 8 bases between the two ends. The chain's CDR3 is CASSLRGAQETQYF. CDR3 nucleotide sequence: TGTGCCAGCAGTTTACGGGGGGCCCAAGAGACCCAGTACTTC.

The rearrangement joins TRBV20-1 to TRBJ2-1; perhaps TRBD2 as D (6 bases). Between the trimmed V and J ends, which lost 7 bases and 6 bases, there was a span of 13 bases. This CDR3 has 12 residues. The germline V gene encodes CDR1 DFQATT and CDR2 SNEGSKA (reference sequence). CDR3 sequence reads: CSVIADFNEQFF. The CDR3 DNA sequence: TGCAGTGTTATAGCGGATTTCAATGAGCAGTTCTTC.

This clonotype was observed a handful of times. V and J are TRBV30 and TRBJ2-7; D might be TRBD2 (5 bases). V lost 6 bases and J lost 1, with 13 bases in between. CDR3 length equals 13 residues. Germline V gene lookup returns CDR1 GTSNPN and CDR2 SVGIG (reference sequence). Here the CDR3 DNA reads TGTGCCTGCCCGGGGAAGGTTTCCTACGAGCAGTACTTC. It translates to CACPGKVSYEQYF.

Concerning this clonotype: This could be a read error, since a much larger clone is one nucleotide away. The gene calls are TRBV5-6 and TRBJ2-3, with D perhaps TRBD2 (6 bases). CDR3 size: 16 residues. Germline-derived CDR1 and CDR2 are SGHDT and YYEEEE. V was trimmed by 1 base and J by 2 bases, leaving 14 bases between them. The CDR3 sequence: CASSLNVGTYTDTQYF. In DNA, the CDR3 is TGTGCCAGCAGCTTGAATGTCGGGACTTACACAGATACGCAGTATTTT.

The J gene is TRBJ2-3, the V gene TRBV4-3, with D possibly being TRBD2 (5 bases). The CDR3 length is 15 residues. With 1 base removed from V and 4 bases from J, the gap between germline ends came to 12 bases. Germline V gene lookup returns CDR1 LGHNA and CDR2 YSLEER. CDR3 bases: TGCGCCAGCAGCCAAGCAATAGCGAGGCCAGATACGCAGTATTTT. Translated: CASSQAIARPDTQYF.

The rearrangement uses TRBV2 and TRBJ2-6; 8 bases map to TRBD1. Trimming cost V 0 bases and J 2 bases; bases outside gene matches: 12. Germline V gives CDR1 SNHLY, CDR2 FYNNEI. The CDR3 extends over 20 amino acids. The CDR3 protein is CASSEALWTGKNAGANVLTF. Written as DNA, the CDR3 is TGTGCCAGCAGTGAAGCGCTGTGGACAGGGAAAAATGCTGGGGCCAACGTCCTGACTTTC.

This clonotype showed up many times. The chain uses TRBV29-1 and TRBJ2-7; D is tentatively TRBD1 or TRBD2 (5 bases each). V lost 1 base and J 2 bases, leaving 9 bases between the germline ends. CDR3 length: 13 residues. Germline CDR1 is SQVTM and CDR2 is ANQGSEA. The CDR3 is CSVEAPGPYEQYF. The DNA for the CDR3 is TGCAGCGTTGAAGCACCGGGACCCTACGAGCAGTACTTC.

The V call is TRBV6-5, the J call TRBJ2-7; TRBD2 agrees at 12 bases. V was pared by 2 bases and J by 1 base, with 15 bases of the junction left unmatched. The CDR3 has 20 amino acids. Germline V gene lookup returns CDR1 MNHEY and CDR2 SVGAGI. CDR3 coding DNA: TGTGCCAGCAGTTACCGAGGTGCTACTAGCGGGGGGTGGGGGTCCTACGAGCAGTACTTC. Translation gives CASSYRGATSGGWGSYEQYF.

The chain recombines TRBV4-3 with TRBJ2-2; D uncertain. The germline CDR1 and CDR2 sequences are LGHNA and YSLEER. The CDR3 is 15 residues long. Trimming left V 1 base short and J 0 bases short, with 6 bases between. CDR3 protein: CASSQVWANTGELFF. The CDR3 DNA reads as TGCGCCAGCAGCCAAGTATGGGCGAACACCGGGGAGCTGTTTTTT.

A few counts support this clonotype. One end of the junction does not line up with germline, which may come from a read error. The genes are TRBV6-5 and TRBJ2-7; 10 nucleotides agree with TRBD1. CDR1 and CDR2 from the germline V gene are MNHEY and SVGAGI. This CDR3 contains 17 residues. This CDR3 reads CAISINNPGTGAYEQYF. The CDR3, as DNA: TGTGCCATCAGTATAAACAATCCCGGGACAGGGGCCTACGAGCAGTACTTC.

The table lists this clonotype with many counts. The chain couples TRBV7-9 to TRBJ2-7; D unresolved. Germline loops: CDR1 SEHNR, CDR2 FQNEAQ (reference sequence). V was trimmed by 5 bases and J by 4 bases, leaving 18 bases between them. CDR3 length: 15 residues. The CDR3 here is CASSPAVRSEYEQYF. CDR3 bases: TGTGCCAGCAGCCCGGCCGTAAGATCAGAATACGAGCAGTACTTC.

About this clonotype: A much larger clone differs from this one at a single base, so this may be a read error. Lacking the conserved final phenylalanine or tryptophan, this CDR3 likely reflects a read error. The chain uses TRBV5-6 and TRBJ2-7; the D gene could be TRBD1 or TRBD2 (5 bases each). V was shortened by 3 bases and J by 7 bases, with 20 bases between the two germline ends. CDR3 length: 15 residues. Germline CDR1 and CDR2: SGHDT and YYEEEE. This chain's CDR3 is CASSWRPGPQGEQYL. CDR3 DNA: TGTGCCAGCAGCTGGAGACCGGGACCACAAGGGGAGCAGTACCTC.

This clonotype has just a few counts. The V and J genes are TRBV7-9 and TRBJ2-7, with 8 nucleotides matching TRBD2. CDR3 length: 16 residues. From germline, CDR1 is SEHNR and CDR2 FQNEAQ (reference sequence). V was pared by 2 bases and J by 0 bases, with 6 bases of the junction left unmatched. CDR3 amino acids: CASSLPSGPSSYEQYF. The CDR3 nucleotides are TGTGCCAGCAGCTTACCTAGCGGGCCTAGCTCCTACGAGCAGTACTTC.

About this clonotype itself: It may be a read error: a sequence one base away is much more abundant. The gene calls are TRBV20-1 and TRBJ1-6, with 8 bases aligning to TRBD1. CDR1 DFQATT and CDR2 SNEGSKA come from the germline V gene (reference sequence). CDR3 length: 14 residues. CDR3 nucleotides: TGCAGTGCTTCAGAGCCGACAGGGGATTCACCCCTCTACTTT. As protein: CSASEPTGDSPLYF.

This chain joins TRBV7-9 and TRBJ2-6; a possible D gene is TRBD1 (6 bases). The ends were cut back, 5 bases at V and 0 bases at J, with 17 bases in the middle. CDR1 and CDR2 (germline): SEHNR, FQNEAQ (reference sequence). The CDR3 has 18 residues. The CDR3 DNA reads TGTGCCAGCAGCCAGGGGTCGGCTTCCGGCTCTGGGGCCAACGTCCTGACTTTC. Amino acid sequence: CASSQGSASGSGANVLTF.

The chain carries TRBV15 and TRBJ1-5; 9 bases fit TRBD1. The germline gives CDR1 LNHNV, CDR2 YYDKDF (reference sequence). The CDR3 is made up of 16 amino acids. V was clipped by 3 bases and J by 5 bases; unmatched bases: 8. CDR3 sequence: CATSRLGTGIDQPQHF. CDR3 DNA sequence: TGTGCCACCAGCAGGTTAGGGACAGGGATAGATCAGCCCCAGCATTTT.

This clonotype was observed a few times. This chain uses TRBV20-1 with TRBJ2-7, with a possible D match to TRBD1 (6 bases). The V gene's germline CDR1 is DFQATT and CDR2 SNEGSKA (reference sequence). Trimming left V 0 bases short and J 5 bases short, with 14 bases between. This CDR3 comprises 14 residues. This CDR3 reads CSARDLKGENEQYF. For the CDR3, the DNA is TGCAGTGCTAGAGATCTTAAGGGGGAGAACGAGCAGTACTTC.

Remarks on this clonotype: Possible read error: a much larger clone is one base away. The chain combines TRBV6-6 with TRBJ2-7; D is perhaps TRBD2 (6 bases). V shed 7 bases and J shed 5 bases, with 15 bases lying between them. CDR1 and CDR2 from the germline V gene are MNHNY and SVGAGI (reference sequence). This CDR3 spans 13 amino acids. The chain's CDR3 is CASTGTLTHEQYF. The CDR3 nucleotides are TGTGCCAGCACTGGGACTCTTACCCACGAGCAGTACTTC.

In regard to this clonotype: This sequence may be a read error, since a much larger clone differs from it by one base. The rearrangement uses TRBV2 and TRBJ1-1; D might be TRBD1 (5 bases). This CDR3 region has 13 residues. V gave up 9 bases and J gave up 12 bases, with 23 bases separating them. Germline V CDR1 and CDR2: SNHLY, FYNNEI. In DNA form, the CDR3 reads TGTGCCAGAATAGTTAGGGACTCCCTCGAGACTTTCTTT. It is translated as CARIVRDSLETFF.

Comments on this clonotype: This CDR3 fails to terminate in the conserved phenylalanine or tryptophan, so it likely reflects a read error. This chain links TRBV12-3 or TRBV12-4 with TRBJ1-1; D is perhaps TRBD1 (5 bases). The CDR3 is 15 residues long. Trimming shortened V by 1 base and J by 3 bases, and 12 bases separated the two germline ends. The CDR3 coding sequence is TGTGCCAGCAGTTTAGGGGGCAGGGTATACACTGAAGCTTTCGTT. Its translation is CASSLGGRVYTEAFV.

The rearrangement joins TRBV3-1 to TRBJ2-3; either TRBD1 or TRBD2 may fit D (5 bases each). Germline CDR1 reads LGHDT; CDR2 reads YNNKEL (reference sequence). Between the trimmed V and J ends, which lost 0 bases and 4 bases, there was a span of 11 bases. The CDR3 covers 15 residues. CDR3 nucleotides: TGTGCCAGCAGCCAAGATCTGGGGGTAGCAGATACGCAGTATTTT. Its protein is CASSQDLGVADTQYF.

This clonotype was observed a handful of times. The CDR3 DNA sequence: TGCGCCAGCAGCCCGGCTGGGGTGGTTGCCAAAAACATTCAGTACTTC. It encodes CASSPAGVVAKNIQYF. The rearrangement uses TRBV5-1 and TRBJ2-4; unclear D gene. From germline, CDR1 is SGHRS and CDR2 YFSETQ. Trimming took off 4 bases at V and 1 base at J, with 15 bases between the two ends. The CDR3 loop spans 16 amino acids.

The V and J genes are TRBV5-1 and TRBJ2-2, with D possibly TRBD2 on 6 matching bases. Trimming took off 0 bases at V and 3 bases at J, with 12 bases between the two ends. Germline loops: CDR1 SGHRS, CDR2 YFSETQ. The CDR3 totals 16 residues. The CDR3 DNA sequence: TGCGCCAGCAGCTTGGAACTAGCTGAGGACACCGGGGAGCTGTTTTTT. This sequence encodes CASSLELAEDTGELFF.

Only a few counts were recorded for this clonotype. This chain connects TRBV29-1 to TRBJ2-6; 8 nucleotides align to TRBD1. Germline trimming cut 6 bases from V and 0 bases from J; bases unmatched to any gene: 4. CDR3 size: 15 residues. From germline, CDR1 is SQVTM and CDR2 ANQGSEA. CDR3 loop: CSVGTGSSGANVLTF. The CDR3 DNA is TGCAGCGTGGGGACAGGATCCTCTGGGGCCAACGTCCTGACTTTC.